This passage covers 16 T cell receptor beta chains from one sample sequenced in a study of blood T cell repertoires in COVID-19. Profiled with immunoSEQ multiplex PCR; TCRdb holds only in-frame clones, not every one. The sample consists of 120,000 to 150,000 clones, more than 65% of them appearing once. The sample was peripheral blood. These receptors all come from a woman aged 45-65 years in a cohort sampled during active or convalescent COVID-19.

V is TRBV12-3 or TRBV12-4 and J is TRBJ2-7; TRBD2 is a possible D gene (5 bases). The length of the CDR3 is 13 residues. Trimming pared 5 bases from V and 0 bases from J, leaving 8 bases between. CDR3 protein: CASSTGSSYEQYF. In nucleotides, the CDR3 is TGTGCCAGCAGTACGGGGTCCTCCTACGAGCAGTACTTC.

This clone was detected only a few times. The rearrangement links TRBV24-1 to TRBJ1-2; 10 nucleotides align to TRBD1. The length of the CDR3 is 16 residues. J was trimmed by 6 bases and V by 7 bases; bases with no gene match: 13. CDR1 is KGHDR and CDR2 is SFDVKD in the germline V gene. This chain's CDR3 is CATSAYDGQGGNGYTF. The CDR3 DNA follows: TGTGCCACCAGCGCGTACGATGGACAGGGGGGAAATGGCTACACCTTC.

V is TRBV11-2 and J is TRBJ1-1, with 8 bases fitting TRBD1. Germline lookup yields CDR1 SGHAT and CDR2 FQNNGV. V was clipped by 5 bases and J by 7 bases; unmatched bases: 12. The CDR3 sequence is 15 residues long. The CDR3 DNA reads as TGTGCCAGCAGCGCCCTCAGGGGGCGCGGGGGTGAAGCTTTCTTT. The encoded protein is CASSALRGRGGEAFF.

V is TRBV30 and J is TRBJ2-5; 8 nucleotides line up with TRBD1. Trimming at V came to 5 bases and at J to 5 bases, leaving 10 bases not matched to a gene. The CDR3 has 14 residues. Germline CDR1 GTSNPN, CDR2 SVGIG (reference sequence). CDR3 amino acids: CAWDTTGDVETQYF. CDR3 DNA sequence: TGTGCCTGGGACACGACAGGGGATGTTGAGACCCAGTACTTC.

This clone was counted only a few times. J is TRBJ1-5 and V is TRBV2; D perhaps matches TRBD1 (6 bases). This CDR3 region has 16 residues. From germline, CDR1 is SNHLY and CDR2 FYNNEI. Trimming removed 3 bases from V and 5 bases from J, with 17 bases in between. The CDR3 protein is CASSESTGGADQPQHF. The CDR3 DNA is TGTGCCAGCAGTGAGAGTACGGGGGGCGCGGATCAGCCCCAGCATTTT.

The chain employs TRBV7-9 and TRBJ1-3, with no clear D. CDR3 size: 16 residues. Trimming removed 3 bases from V and 4 bases from J, with 16 bases in between. Germline CDR1 and CDR2: SEHNR and FQNEAQ (reference sequence). The CDR3, as DNA: TGTGCCAGCAGCTTTTATGGCCCACGCCTGGGAAACACCATATATTTT. Translation gives CASSFYGPRLGNTIYF. The variable domain in full, completed from reference TRBV7-9 and TRBJ1-3, reads DTGVSQNPRHKITKRGQNVTFRCDPISEHNRLYWYRQTLGQGPEFLTYFQNEAQLEKSRLLSDRFSAERPKGSFSTLEIQRTEQGDSAMYLCASSFYGPRLGNTIYFGEGSWLTVV.

The chain uses TRBV10-1 and TRBJ2-7, with 12 bases aligning to TRBD2. Germline CDR1 and CDR2: WNHNN and SYGVQD (reference sequence). The junction had 5 bases not matched to a gene; V was cut back by 6 bases and J by 5 bases. The CDR3 covers 14 residues. This CDR3 reads CASSMTSGGDEQYF. In DNA form, the CDR3 reads TGCGCCAGCAGCATGACTAGCGGGGGAGACGAGCAGTACTTC.

The V gene is TRBV11-2, the J gene TRBJ1-1, with D uncertain. Germline CDR1 SGHAT, CDR2 FQNNGV. This CDR3 is 11 amino acids long. The germline V and J ends were trimmed by 2 bases and 5 bases, with 3 bases remaining between them. The CDR3: CASSLRTEAFF. DNA of the CDR3: TGTGCCAGCAGCTTACGGACTGAAGCTTTCTTT.

The genes are TRBV11-3 and TRBJ2-7, with TRBD2 identical over 9 bases. V trimming: 1 base; J trimming: 2 bases; junction bases outside the gene matches: 3. The CDR3 length is 15 residues. Germline V CDR1 and CDR2: SGHNT, YENEEA. Here the CDR3 DNA reads TGTGCCAGCAGCTTAGGAGGCGGGGGGGCCTACGAGCAGTACTTC. This gives the protein CASSLGGGGAYEQYF.

The CDR3 sequence is CASSFLKQGTNEKLFF. CDR3 DNA sequence: TGTGCCAGCAGCTTTTTAAAACAGGGAACTAATGAAAAACTGTTTTTT. The chain carries TRBV5-6 and TRBJ1-4; possible D gene TRBD1, 6 bases. Germline loops: CDR1 SGHDT, CDR2 YYEEEE. Between the trimmed V and J ends, which lost 2 bases and 1 base, there was a span of 12 bases. The CDR3 has 16 residues.

The chain joins TRBV30 to TRBJ1-3; 7 bases fit TRBD1. Germline lookup yields CDR1 GTSNPN and CDR2 SVGIG (reference sequence). Trimming removed 2 bases from V and 0 bases from J; junction bases left unmatched: 4. This CDR3 has 15 residues. The CDR3: CAWSIGQDSGNTIYF. The CDR3 coding sequence is TGTGCCTGGAGTATTGGACAGGACTCTGGAAACACCATATATTTT.

The chain couples TRBV6-1 to TRBJ2-7, with D possibly being TRBD2 (6 bases). CDR1 and CDR2 from the germline V gene are MNHNS and SASEGT. The CDR3 length is 18 residues. Trimming left V 2 bases short and J 2 bases short, with 22 bases between. For the CDR3, the DNA is TGTGCCAGCAGTGAACATTTGGGGTCGGCTAGCGTTCCCTACGAGCAGTACTTC. It codes for CASSEHLGSASVPYEQYF.

The chain carries TRBV6-5 and TRBJ1-1; D possibly corresponds to TRBD1 (5 bases). The CDR3 runs 13 residues. In germline, CDR1 is MNHEY, CDR2 SVGAGI. Trimming left V 7 bases short and J 1 base short, with 10 bases between. CDR3 protein: CASTLDTNTEAFF. The CDR3 DNA sequence: TGTGCCAGCACCCTGGACACGAACACTGAAGCTTTCTTT.

The J gene is TRBJ1-2, the V gene TRBV12-3 or TRBV12-4, with a weak D call TRBD1 (5 bases). Trimming stripped 5 bases from V and 4 bases from J, with 11 bases between. The CDR3 has 13 amino acids. The chain's CDR3 is CASSAQGIYGYTF. DNA for the CDR3: TGTGCCAGCAGTGCTCAGGGTATCTATGGCTACACCTTC.

This rearrangement joins TRBV12-5 to TRBJ1-3; TRBD1 matches 11 bases. Germline CDR1 and CDR2: LGHNT and FRNRAP. This CDR3 comprises 16 residues. J gave up 1 base and V 4 bases, and 3 bases lay outside the gene matches. The CDR3 nucleotides are TGTGCTAGTGGTTCGGACAGGGGGCTATCTGGAAACACCATATATTTT. Encoded protein: CASGSDRGLSGNTIYF.

This chain joins TRBV6-6 and TRBJ2-3; D possibly corresponds to TRBD2 (7 bases). This CDR3 contains 15 residues. Germline V lookup: CDR1 MNHNY, CDR2 SVGAGI (reference sequence). V lost 5 bases and J 2 bases, leaving 14 bases between the germline ends. Here the CDR3 reads CASSRGDINTDTQYF. The CDR3 DNA is TGTGCCAGCAGTCGGGGGGACATAAACACAGATACGCAGTATTTT.